The rows below give T cell receptor beta chains drawn from one sample of a study of PD-1 blockade in mismatch repair-deficient tumors. Assay: immunoSEQ multiplex PCR; the TCRdb copy retains only in-frame clones and omits some. Of 60,000 to 65,000 clones listed, about 91% are singletons. Sample: peripheral blood, taken 52 weeks after starting pembrolizumab. These receptors were collected from an adult with mismatch repair-deficient cancer. The CDR3 runs from the conserved cysteine through the conserved F or W. The order of the fields is V gene, D gene, J gene, clone size, CDR3 length, CDR3 protein, CDR3 DNA. D genes are given only for firm matches. Clone sizes are given selectively: once, few, many, or a class where the clone is expanded.

V: TRBV5-3; D: .; J: TRBJ1-3; size: once; length: 17; CDR3: CARSNDIGQNKGNTIYF; DNA: TGTGCCAGAAGCAACGATATCGGACAAAATAAAGGAAACACCATATATTTT
V: TRBV29-1; D: .; J: TRBJ2-2; size: .; length: 14; CDR3: CSGKTGRNTGELFF; DNA: TGCAGCGGCAAGACAGGACGAAACACCGGGGAGCTGTTTTTT
V: TRBV5-6; D: .; J: TRBJ2-3; size: .; length: 15; CDR3: CASSLGQGFTDTQYF; DNA: TGTGCCAGCAGCTTGGGTCAGGGATTCACAGATACGCAGTATTTT
V: TRBV29-1; D: TRBD2; J: TRBJ2-3; size: .; length: 14; CDR3: CSVSEAGGTDTQYF; DNA: TGCAGCGTTAGTGAAGCGGGAGGCACAGATACGCAGTATTTT
V: TRBV2; D: .; J: TRBJ1-5; size: .; length: 14; CDR3: CASRVRGRNQPQHF; DNA: TGTGCCAGCAGGGTACGGGGGAGGAATCAGCCCCAGCATTTT
V: TRBV6-1; D: .; J: TRBJ2-6; size: .; length: 14; CDR3: CASGEVSGANVLTF; DNA: TGTGCCAGCGGGGAAGTATCTGGGGCCAACGTCCTGACTTTC
V: TRBV5-1; D: .; J: TRBJ2-2; size: .; length: 15; CDR3: CASSSGGLSTGELFF; DNA: TGCGCCAGCAGCTCCGGGGGGCTATCCACCGGGGAGCTGTTTTTT
V: TRBV7-8; D: .; J: TRBJ2-3; size: .; length: 18; CDR3: CASSQSGAGEFGTDTQYF; DNA: TGTGCCAGCAGCCAGTCTGGGGCCGGGGAGTTTGGCACAGATACGCAGTATTTT
V: TRBV2; D: .; J: TRBJ2-3; size: .; length: 14; CDR3: CASSDVHAIDTQYF; DNA: TGTGCCAGCAGTGACGTGCATGCGATAGATACGCAGTATTTT
V: TRBV5-5; D: .; J: TRBJ2-1; size: .; length: 14; CDR3: CASSYGRGDNEQFF; DNA: TGTGCCAGCAGCTACGGCAGGGGAGACAATGAGCAGTTCTTC
V: TRBV30; D: TRBD1; J: TRBJ2-7; size: once; length: 15; CDR3: CAWSWEDRVGYEQYF; DNA: TGTGCCTGGAGCTGGGAAGACAGGGTCGGGTACGAGCAGTACTTC
V: TRBV7-9; D: .; J: TRBJ2-2; size: .; length: 11; CDR3: CANQGAGELFF; DNA: TGTGCAAACCAGGGCGCCGGGGAGCTGTTTTTT
V: TRBV6-5; D: TRBD1; J: TRBJ2-7; size: .; length: 13; CDR3: CASRGTGIDEQYF; DNA: TGTGCCAGCAGGGGGACAGGGATCGACGAGCAGTACTTC
V: TRBV9; D: .; J: TRBJ2-3; size: .; length: 12; CDR3: CASSVGEDTQYF; DNA: TGTGCCAGCAGCGTAGGGGAAGATACGCAGTATTTT
V: TRBV6-9; D: .; J: TRBJ1-5; size: .; length: 12; CDR3: CASSYVSQPQHF; DNA: TGTGCCAGCAGTTATGTCAGCCAGCCCCAGCATTTT
V: TRBV13; D: TRBD2; J: TRBJ2-5; size: .; length: 16; CDR3: CASSLVLAGGLETQYF; DNA: TGTGCCAGCAGCTTAGTACTAGCGGGAGGGCTAGAGACCCAGTACTTC
V: TRBV27; D: .; J: TRBJ2-7; size: .; length: 13; CDR3: CASSLKISYEQYF; DNA: TGTGCCAGCAGTTTGAAGATTTCCTACGAGCAGTACTTC
V: TRBV6-5; D: .; J: TRBJ2-5; size: .; length: 15; CDR3: CASSPQAPAGETQYF; DNA: TGTGCCAGCAGCCCCCAAGCTCCCGCGGGGGAGACCCAGTACTTC
V: TRBV2; D: .; J: TRBJ2-2; size: .; length: 15; CDR3: CASSLRQANTGELFF; DNA: TGTGCCAGCAGCCTACGACAGGCGAACACCGGGGAGCTGTTTTTT
V: TRBV6-1; D: .; J: TRBJ2-5; size: .; length: 13; CDR3: CASRKGVQETQYF; DNA: TGTGCCAGCAGAAAGGGGGTACAAGAGACCCAGTACTTC
V: TRBV10-2; D: .; J: TRBJ2-5; size: .; length: 14; CDR3: CASRPRERDETQYF; DNA: TGCGCCAGCAGGCCCCGGGAGCGAGACGAGACCCAGTACTTC
V: TRBV28; D: TRBD2; J: TRBJ2-7; size: few; length: 16; CDR3: CASSLGTRREGYQQYF; DNA: TGTGCCAGCAGTTTAGGGACCAGGCGGGAGGGTTACCAGCAGTACTTC
V: TRBV12-5; D: .; J: TRBJ1-2; size: .; length: 13; CDR3: CASGLVTGGGYTF; DNA: TGTGCTAGTGGTTTGGTGACAGGCGGTGGCTACACCTTC
V: TRBV7-6; D: .; J: TRBJ2-5; size: .; length: 11; CDR3: CASSSEETQYF; DNA: TGTGCCAGCAGCTCCGAAGAGACCCAGTACTTC
V: TRBV4-2; D: TRBD1; J: TRBJ1-5; size: .; length: 14; CDR3: CASSQTGGVQPQHF; DNA: TGTGCCAGCAGCCAAACAGGGGGCGTTCAGCCCCAGCATTTT
V: TRBV5-1; D: .; J: TRBJ1-1; size: .; length: 14; CDR3: CASSPETGTGEAFF; DNA: TGCGCCAGCAGCCCCGAAACAGGGACTGGTGAAGCTTTCTTT
V: TRBV6-5; D: .; J: TRBJ1-5; size: .; length: 14; CDR3: CASSYSITHQPQHF; DNA: TGTGCCAGCAGTTACTCGATTACCCATCAGCCCCAGCATTTT
V: TRBV5-6; D: .; J: TRBJ2-7; size: .; length: 16; CDR3: CASSERQETISYEQYF; DNA: TGTGCCAGCAGCGAAAGACAGGAAACAATCTCCTACGAGCAGTACTTC
V: TRBV5-1; D: .; J: TRBJ1-5; size: .; length: 16; CDR3: CASSFLPGPSNQPQHF; DNA: TGCGCCAGCAGCTTTTTACCAGGGCCAAGCAATCAGCCCCAGCATTTT
V: TRBV7-8; D: .; J: TRBJ2-5; size: .; length: 10; CDR3: CASRQGTQYF; DNA: TGTGCCAGCAGACAGGGGACCCAGTACTTC
V: TRBV11-2; D: TRBD1; J: TRBJ1-1; size: .; length: 16; CDR3: CASSLRTGTENTEAFF; DNA: TGTGCCAGCAGCTTGAGAACCGGGACAGAGAACACTGAAGCTTTCTTT
V: TRBV11-2; D: .; J: TRBJ1-2; size: .; length: 13; CDR3: CASSGDRNYGYTF; DNA: TGTGCCAGCAGCGGGGACCGGAACTATGGCTACACCTTC
V: TRBV4-1; D: .; J: TRBJ1-3; size: .; length: 17; CDR3: CASSQARGRNSGNTIYF; DNA: TGCGCCAGCAGCCAAGCGAGGGGGAGAAACTCTGGAAACACCATATATTTT
V: TRBV4-1; D: .; J: TRBJ2-7; size: .; length: 11; CDR3: CASSQAGEQYF; DNA: TGCGCCAGCAGCCAGGCCGGGGAGCAGTACTTC
V: TRBV28; D: TRBD2; J: TRBJ2-1; size: .; length: 19; CDR3: CASSPRGLAGGPRRDEQFF; DNA: TGTGCCAGCAGTCCGAGGGGACTAGCGGGAGGACCTCGCCGGGATGAGCAGTTCTTC
V: TRBV6-1; D: TRBD2; J: TRBJ2-5; size: .; length: 14; CDR3: CASRGLAGVETQYF; DNA: TGTGCCAGCAGGGGGCTAGCGGGAGTAGAGACCCAGTACTTC
V: TRBV28; D: .; J: TRBJ1-5; size: few; length: 13; CDR3: CASSPSGFMPQHF; DNA: TGTGCCAGCAGTCCTAGTGGGTTCATGCCCCAGCATTTT
V: TRBV7-2; D: TRBD1; J: TRBJ2-3; size: .; length: 16; CDR3: CASSLGTGGHTDTQYF; DNA: TGTGCCAGCAGCCTTGGGACAGGGGGCCACACAGATACGCAGTATTTT
V: TRBV5-1; D: .; J: TRBJ2-7; size: .; length: 14; CDR3: CASSLDVPLYEQYF; DNA: TGCGCCAGCAGCTTGGATGTGCCCCTCTACGAGCAGTACTTC
V: TRBV29-1; D: TRBD1; J: TRBJ2-7; size: .; length: 13; CDR3: CSVERDSPYEQYF; DNA: TGCAGCGTTGAAAGGGACAGTCCCTACGAGCAGTACTTC
V: TRBV4-1; D: TRBD2; J: TRBJ2-7; size: .; length: 15; CDR3: CASSQDLAGAYEQYF; DNA: TGCGCCAGCAGCCAGGATCTAGCGGGGGCCTACGAGCAGTACTTC
V: TRBV7-9; D: .; J: TRBJ2-1; size: few; length: 15; CDR3: CASSLRVPSYNEQFF; DNA: TGTGCCAGCAGCTTACGGGTGCCCTCCTACAATGAGCAGTTCTTC
V: TRBV7-9; D: TRBD1; J: TRBJ1-1; size: .; length: 15; CDR3: CASSLGNRGNTEAFF; DNA: TGTGCCAGCAGCTTAGGCAACAGGGGGAACACTGAAGCTTTCTTT
V: TRBV7-9; D: .; J: TRBJ2-7; size: few; length: 15; CDR3: CASSLGTGVAYEQYF; DNA: TGTGCCAGCAGCTTAGGGACGGGAGTGGCGTACGAGCAGTACTTC
V: TRBV10-3; D: TRBD1; J: TRBJ1-2; size: .; length: 13; CDR3: CAISEDRGYGYTF; DNA: TGTGCCATCAGTGAAGACAGGGGCTATGGCTACACCTTC
V: TRBV6-6; D: TRBD2; J: TRBJ2-3; size: .; length: 16; CDR3: CASSYSIAGGRDTQYF; DNA: TGTGCCAGCAGTTACTCGATTGCGGGAGGGCGTGATACGCAGTATTTT